These 8 T cell receptor beta chains were all obtained from the same sample, sequenced in a study of blood T cells in healthy people across ages. Through a sample-barcoded 5' primer and a J-beta primer mix, a second PCR was run for 7 to 11 cycles. TCRdb re-called the 5' RACE reads through MiXCR, storing one row per CDR3 protein. This table has fewer than 1,200,000 distinct CDR3 sequences, around 25% appearing once. The same data also went into a second study, on T cells of mothers and their children.

Sequenced: blood. The origin of the receptors is a girl aged 2-10 years in good health.

The rearrangement links TRBV7-3 to TRBJ2-2; D tentatively fits TRBD1 or TRBD2 (5 bases each). Germline lookup yields CDR1 SGHTA and CDR2 FQGTGA. The V and J ends lost 2 bases and 6 bases respectively, with 7 bases between them. The CDR3 loop spans 13 amino acids. This chain's CDR3 is CASSLWGPGELFF. CDR3 sequence (DNA): TGTGCCAGCAGCTTATGGGGACCCGGGGAGCTGTTTTTT.

The chain employs TRBV11-2 and TRBJ1-3; the D gene is possibly TRBD1 (5 bases). Germline V gene data show CDR1 as SGHAT and CDR2 as FQNNGV. V gave up 9 bases and J gave up 0 bases, with 15 bases separating them. The CDR3 runs to 15 residues. The CDR3 nucleotides are TGTGCCAGTAGGGGCGACAGCCTCTCTGGAAACACCATATATTTT. This encodes CASRGDSLSGNTIYF.

The chain links TRBV7-3 to TRBJ2-1, with 10 positions matching TRBD2. From germline, CDR1 is SGHTA and CDR2 FQGTGA. V was pared by 5 bases and J by 9 bases, with 13 bases of the junction left unmatched. CDR3 length: 16 residues. CDR3 residues: CASSHSALAGKGEQFF. Written as DNA, the CDR3 is TGTGCCAGCAGCCACTCAGCACTAGCGGGAAAGGGTGAGCAGTTCTTC.

The chain recombines TRBV27 with TRBJ2-1; D could derive from TRBD1 or TRBD2 (5 bases each). Germline V gene lookup returns CDR1 MNHEY and CDR2 SMNVEV (reference sequence). This CDR3 has 13 amino acids. Trimming removed 3 bases at V and 9 bases at J, with 12 bases between. In DNA form, the CDR3 reads TGTGCCAGCAGTTTTTTCCCAGGGACTGAGCAGTTCTTC. Its translation is CASSFFPGTEQFF.

This clonotype was counted between two and nine times. The chain employs TRBV9 and TRBJ2-5; 8 bases fit TRBD1. The J call may be in error: the DNA end matches TRBJ2-1 better. Germline CDR1 SGDLS, CDR2 YYNGEE. The CDR3 totals 17 residues. CDR3 amino acids: CASSASSGQGSYNEQFF. The CDR3 DNA reads TGTGCCAGCAGCGCTTCAAGTGGACAGGGCTCCTACAATGAGCAGTTCTTC.

This clonotype has more than one count but fewer than ten. This chain links TRBV7-9 with TRBJ2-5; TRBD2 might be the D (6 bases). Trimming took 3 bases from V and 3 from J, leaving 14 bases between them. This CDR3 spans 15 amino acids. From germline, CDR1 is SEHNR and CDR2 FQNEAQ (reference sequence). The CDR3 coding sequence is TGTGCCAGCAGCTTCCAGGGTCCGGGGGAAGAGACCCAGTACTTC. Its protein is CASSFQGPGEETQYF.

The chain has TRBV4-1 and TRBJ2-7; 7 bases are a match to TRBD1. Germline-derived CDR1 and CDR2 are MGHRA and YSYEKL. The CDR3 loop spans 16 amino acids. V shed 3 bases, J shed 4 bases, and the junction held 12 bases outside the gene matches. The chain's CDR3 is CASSQIEGAWQYEQYF. In nucleotides, the CDR3 is TGCGCCAGCAGCCAGATCGAGGGGGCCTGGCAGTACGAGCAGTACTTC.

This clonotype was counted between two and nine times. The chain recombines TRBV5-6 with TRBJ1-5; maybe TRBD1 (6 bases). Between the trimmed V and J ends, which lost 4 bases and 5 bases, there was a span of 13 bases. CDR1 is SGHDT and CDR2 is YYEEEE in the germline V gene. This CDR3 spans 14 amino acids. This CDR3 reads CASSIGQSHQPQHF. The CDR3 DNA reads as TGTGCCAGCAGCATAGGACAGAGCCATCAGCCCCAGCATTTT.